This entry lists 15 T cell receptor beta chains sequenced from one sample in a study of T cell repertoires in cytomegalovirus infection. Their antigens remain unidentified. TCRdb re-called the reads with MiXCR, one entry per CDR3 protein. The data show 150,000 to 200,000 distinct CDR3 sequences, roughly 20% seen once. The input for sequencing was CD8+ T cells from cultured PBMCs, taken from culture after CMV antigen stimulation. These receptors came from a human donor in good health (CMV status not recorded). Some clones in this sample may be carry-over from other donors' samples.

The CDR3 DNA reads TGTGCCACCAGCCCCGGCGACTCCTACGAGCAGTACTTC. It codes for CATSPGDSYEQYF. This rearrangement joins TRBV15 to TRBJ2-7; no clear D gene. Germline V gene data show CDR1 as LNHNV and CDR2 as YYDKDF (reference sequence). The CDR3 is 13 residues long. Deletions cut 5 bases from V and 0 bases from J, with 8 bases between.

There are a few counts of this clonotype. The V call is TRBV28, the J call TRBJ1-1; D perhaps matches TRBD1 (5 bases). The ends were cut back, 10 bases at V and 2 bases at J, with 17 bases in the middle. The CDR3 has 14 amino acids. CDR1 MDHEN and CDR2 SYDVKM come from the germline V gene. The CDR3 loop is CATRLTASNTEAFF. The DNA for the CDR3 is TGTGCCACCAGATTGACAGCCAGTAACACTGAAGCTTTCTTT.

The gene calls are TRBV27 and TRBJ1-2; tentatively, D is TRBD1 (6 bases). The germline V and J ends were trimmed by 0 bases and 5 bases, with 10 bases remaining between them. The CDR3 runs to 14 residues. In germline, CDR1 is MNHEY, CDR2 SMNVEV (reference sequence). CDR3 region: CASSLSGRGYGYTF. CDR3 in DNA: TGTGCCAGCAGTTTATCGGGCAGGGGATATGGCTACACCTTC.

V is TRBV11-2 and J is TRBJ1-1; the D gene is possibly TRBD1 (6 bases). The V end lost 3 bases, the J end lost 2 bases, and 13 bases lay between the germline ends. This CDR3 region has 15 residues. Germline assignment: CDR1 SGHAT and CDR2 FQNNGV. This chain's CDR3 is CASSFMDRFNTEAFF. Written as DNA, the CDR3 is TGTGCCAGCAGCTTCATGGACAGATTTAACACTGAAGCTTTCTTT.

The chain is built from TRBV12-3 or TRBV12-4 and TRBJ2-3; 7 positions match TRBD2. There are 14 residues in the CDR3. With V trimmed by 8 bases and J by 1 base, 6 bases remained unmatched. The CDR3 loop is CASSWGGRTDTQYF. The CDR3 nucleotides read TGTGCCAGCTCCTGGGGGGGTCGCACAGATACGCAGTATTTT.

The gene calls are TRBV7-2 and TRBJ1-2; D not resolved. CDR1 is SGHTA and CDR2 is FQGNSA in the germline V gene. With 5 bases removed from V and 4 bases from J, the gap between germline ends came to 23 bases. The CDR3 has 17 residues. CDR3 region: CASSPRSGSSLRYGYTF. CDR3 DNA: TGTGCCAGCAGCCCTAGGTCCGGGAGCTCCCTTCGCTATGGCTACACCTTC.

This clonotype has just a few counts. J is TRBJ2-2 and V is TRBV7-9; possibly TRBD2 for D (6 bases). V was trimmed by 5 bases and J by 0 bases, leaving 13 bases between them. The CDR3 has 16 residues. The germline gives CDR1 SEHNR, CDR2 FQNEAQ (reference sequence). This CDR3 is CASSGPGGSNTGELFF. The CDR3 DNA reads TGTGCCAGCAGCGGCCCCGGGGGATCGAACACCGGGGAGCTGTTTTTT.

This CDR3 is CASSLGGIYNEQFF. The DNA for the CDR3 is TGTGCCAGCAGTTTAGGGGGAATCTACAATGAGCAGTTCTTC. The V gene is TRBV12-3 or TRBV12-4, the J gene TRBJ2-1; D not resolved. The germline V and J ends were trimmed by 1 base and 3 bases, with 7 bases remaining between them. The CDR3 covers 14 residues.

The chain carries TRBV4-1 and TRBJ2-1; weak D call: TRBD2 (6 bases). The V and J ends lost 0 bases and 5 bases respectively, with 14 bases between them. CDR3 size: 16 residues. Per germline, CDR1 MGHRA and CDR2 YSYEKL. CDR3 in DNA: TGCGCCAGCAGCCAAGAAAGGCGGGGTTATAACAATGAGCAGTTCTTC. Translating gives CASSQERRGYNNEQFF.

This chain joins TRBV6-1 and TRBJ1-1; D unclear. Germline V gives CDR1 MNHNS, CDR2 SASEGT. The V and J ends lost 1 base and 3 bases respectively, with 9 bases between them. The CDR3 is made up of 14 amino acids. The CDR3 nucleotides read TGTGCCAGCAGTGAAGGTCAGGTGTACACTGAAGCTTTCTTT. Translated: CASSEGQVYTEAFF.

The sample holds a few counts of this clonotype. The chain combines TRBV10-3 with TRBJ1-3; D is undetermined. Trimming left V 0 bases short and J 0 bases short, with 12 bases between. The CDR3 is made up of 17 amino acids. Germline V CDR1 and CDR2: ENHRY, SYGVKD. The CDR3 coding sequence is TGTGCCATCAGTGAGTCGATGGGCAGAGACTCTGGAAACACCATATATTTT. Translation gives CAISESMGRDSGNTIYF.

The gene calls are TRBV2 and TRBJ1-5; TRBD1 agrees at 7 bases. V dropped 5 bases and J dropped 10; count of bases not matched to a gene: 8. This CDR3 comprises 13 residues. Germline V gene lookup returns CDR1 SNHLY and CDR2 FYNNEI. CDR3 bases: TGTGCCAGCAGTCGACAGGGAATTAACCCCCAGCATTTT. Protein: CASSRQGINPQHF.

V gene TRBV6-2 or TRBV6-3 combines with J gene TRBJ1-1, with 8 bases lining up with TRBD1. Trimming cost V 2 bases and J 2 bases; bases outside gene matches: 4. Germline loops: CDR1 MNHEY, CDR2 SVGEGT. The CDR3 sequence is 15 residues long. The CDR3 nucleotides are TGTGCCAGCAGTTACGAGGACAGGGTTAACACTGAAGCTTTCTTT. Encoded protein: CASSYEDRVNTEAFF.

The chain couples TRBV6-5 to TRBJ1-5; D call uncertain. This CDR3 contains 14 residues. The V gene's germline CDR1 is MNHEY and CDR2 SVGAGI. Trimming took off 1 base at V and 5 bases at J, with 9 bases between the two ends. The CDR3 DNA is TGTGCCAGCAGTTACTATCGGGGAGATCAGCCCCAGCATTTT. As protein: CASSYYRGDQPQHF.

V is TRBV28 and J is TRBJ1-1; D is uncertain. Germline V gives CDR1 MDHEN, CDR2 SYDVKM. Trimming pared 3 bases from V and 5 bases from J, leaving 7 bases between. CDR3 length equals 12 residues. CDR3 sequence: CASSFPSTEAFF. The CDR3 bases are TGTGCCAGCAGTTTCCCCTCAACTGAAGCTTTCTTT.